Many counts were recorded for the clone carrying this T cell receptor (beta chain). Its antigen is still unknown. Diagnosing involved the use of clinical symptoms, serum thyroxine and TRAb, thyroid ultrasound and orbital computed tomography. V lost 3 bases and J lost 6; bases outside the gene matches: 1. Germline V gene data show CDR1 as LGHDT and CDR2 as YNNKEL (reference sequence). This CDR3 is 14 amino acids long. The sample belongs to a study of T cells in Graves' hyperthyroidism and ophthalmopathy. The overall study: Peripheral blood draws took place at initial diagnosis, ahead of any treatment.

Study-wide results and caveats: Ophthalmopathy cases were set apart from stable hyperthyroidism by a 13 V-J model.

Researchers took RNA transcripts and amplified the TCR beta CDR3 regions from them. An initial round of RT-PCR targeting the TCR CDR3 relied on the HTBI primer set. Each CDR3 protein gets one entry after TCRdb re-called the multiplex PCR reads with MiXCR. This sample has 460,000 or so distinct CDR3 sequences, with under 15% found just once. The sample taken for sequencing was blood. This chain joins TRBV3-1 and TRBJ1-4; 10 nucleotides match TRBD1. This clonotype was sampled from a woman under 30 with Graves' hyperthyroidism. The CDR3 coding sequence is TGTGCCAGCAGCCACGGACAGGGGGATGAAAAACTGTTTTTT. It codes for CASSHGQGDEKLFF. Together with reference TRBV3-1 and TRBJ1-4, the CDR3 gives the full variable domain: DTAVSQTPKYLVTQMGNDKSIKCEQNLGHDTMYWYKQDSKKFLKIMFSYNNKELIINETVPNRFSPKSPDKAHLNLHINSLELGDSAVYFCASSHGQGDEKLFFGSGTQLSVL.